The source of this T cell receptor beta chain is a study of T cell responses to AZD1222 COVID-19 vaccine. Study details: Analyses pooled second doses at about 4 or about 12 weeks.

In regard to this clone: Its specificity is not known.

Study findings and constraints: Mostly white British, mostly female donors; authors suggested clonal diversity may be underestimated. Seropositive status at baseline applied to only a handful of AZD1222 recipients.

The method was immunoSEQ multiplex PCR; TCRdb's version includes in-frame clones alone and lacks a portion of them. The sample includes about 120,000 clones, 80% to 95% seen only once; the top ten take 11% to 15%. V gave up 3 bases and J gave up 5 bases; unmatched junction bases: 7. CDR3 length: 15 amino acids. Germline assignment: CDR1 MNHNS and CDR2 SASEGT. This sequence joins TRBV6-1 and TRBJ1-5, with TRBD1 matching over 7 bases. The TCR comes from an adult in good health. Sequenced material: peripheral blood, taken on day 0 of AZD1222 vaccination. CDR3 DNA: TGTGCCAGCAGTGAGAGGACAGGTTTATATCAGCCCCAGCATTTT. Translating it yields CASSERTGLYQPQHF.